This TCR beta chain was sequenced for a study of blood T cell repertoires in COVID-19. As for the study in general: The United States, Italy and Spain were the sources of the acute and convalescent COVID-19 samples. T cells, B-cell-depleted T cells, or PBMCs supplied cDNA or gDNA.

Per the authors' pipeline: Counts of nucleated cells, estimated from reference gene primer amplification, were obtained. The data were produced by immunoSEQ multiplex PCR, yet TCRdb's version contains in-frame clones alone and is incomplete. The V and J calls and clone size were taken over from that table, and D and trimming were inferred from the DNA. The sample has fewer than 450,000 clones, roughly 88% seen once. Grouping used clinical history reported by participants in a survey and questionnaire. J gave up 3 bases and V 11 bases, and 12 bases lay outside the gene matches. CDR1 and CDR2 (germline): LNHDA, SQIVND (reference sequence). This CDR3 is 17 amino acids long.

The TCR comes from a woman between 40 and 55 years old with acute COVID-19. Sequenced sample: PBMCs or T cells enriched from blood (not recorded which). The chain links TRBV19 to TRBJ2-1; 14 bases align to TRBD2. The CDR3 here is CAAGPGTSGGRYNEQFF. The CDR3 DNA sequence: TGTGCCGCAGGCCCCGGGACTAGCGGGGGCCGCTACAATGAGCAGTTCTTC.